This TCR beta chain was identified in a study of tumor-infiltrating lymphocytes in primary liver carcinoma. Study overall: Sequencing of the samples generated roughly 3.65 to 7.13 million productive TCRbeta reads, with similar yields across tissue types.

Researchers generated TCR beta cDNA from 500 to 600 ng of total RNA, relying on a constant-region primer. Three rounds of nested multiplex PCR with slightly modified ARM-PCR produced TCR beta libraries. MiXCR, applied by TCRdb to the multiplex PCR reads, yields one record per CDR3 protein. Here the sample spans around 330,000 distinct CDR3 sequences, less than 75% being singletons. This clonotype was seen only a few times. Researchers drew blood RNA from unsorted whole blood and extracted germline DNA as well. Before the surgical procedure, roughly 4.3 milliliters of peripheral blood were collected. Sequencing was performed on peripheral blood. The sequence came from a man aged 35 to 55 with primary liver carcinoma and hepatitis B virus infection.

The CDR3 region is CASSLEGGVLTDTQYF. The CDR3 DNA is TGTGCCAGCAGCTTAGAGGGGGGGGTCCTCACAGATACGCAGTATTTT. The chain recombines TRBV7-8 with TRBJ2-3, with TRBD2 as a possible D gene (7 bases). From germline, CDR1 is SGHVS and CDR2 FQNEAQ. CDR3 length: 16 amino acids. Trimming cost V 1 base and J 2 bases, with 13 bases left between them.